Listed below are T cell receptor beta chains from one sample, sequenced in a study of shared clonotypes between healthy human individuals. This table comes from immunoSEQ multiplex PCR, and its TCRdb copy is limited to in-frame clones, with some not included. The sample has millions of clones, 90% to 95% seen once. Sequencing used naive CD4+ T cells from PBMCs. Source of these receptors: a young man in good health. Some clones in this sample may be carry-over from other donors' samples. CDR3s leave out the opening cysteine and the closing phenylalanine or tryptophan. The D gene is left open where the match is weak.

cdr3_length v_call d_call cdr3_aa
13 TRBV6-1 . ASSDPLNTGNTIY
13 TRBV5-4 . ASSLRGPTTDTQY
12 TRBV28 . ASSTNPVNQPQH
16 TRBV7-2 TRBD2 ASSTRGGLARPTDTQY
12 TRBV7-9 . ASSSLANTGELF
9 TRBV28 . ASMGAYEQY
12 TRBV5-1 . ASSSQGGHTEAF
17 TRBV7-9 . ASSLLSWGAQNTYGEQF
13 TRBV5-4 . ASSLTINSYNEQF
13 TRBV7-2 . ASSLWVRAKPEAF
13 TRBV5-8 . ASSLQVGGRETQY
8 TRBV30 . AKKGRPQH
11 TRBV10-3 . AINKGLRTEAF
12 TRBV27 . ASSLSWVNQPQH
14 TRBV5-1 TRBD1 ASSPQTGASTDTQY
12 TRBV6-1 . ASRLAGTNYEQY
13 TRBV6-5 . ASRLAGFQNTEAF
13 TRBV9 TRBD1 ASSVGTGTNYGYT
12 TRBV25-1 . ASSSRDSTETQY
11 TRBV18 . ASSLDMAYGYT
11 TRBV7-9 TRBD1 ASSVTGYETQY
13 TRBV9 TRBD1 ASSGRAGGSYEQY
10 TRBV29-1 . SVGQSRNTIY
16 TRBV4-1 . ASSQGRARNLAKNIQY
12 TRBV5-1 . ASSRDSQSYEQY
14 TRBV11-1 TRBD1 ASRDGRGSSTDTQY
16 TRBV9 . ASSVTGAPTAGPYEQY
13 TRBV5-1 TRBD1 ASRLAGQAYNEQF
12 TRBV7-8 . ASSAHGGIGGYT
13 TRBV2 . ASRLDALSTDTQY
13 TRBV11-2 TRBD1 ASSYTDRANTEAF
14 TRBV5-4 TRBD2 ASSEGLAGVGGEQY
12 TRBV28 . ASSRGGTTDTQY
10 TRBV6-5 TRBD2 ATWTSHYEQY
13 TRBV28 . ASSLYRGLSEKLF
12 TRBV5-1 . ASSSQGGENEQF
11 TRBV19 . ASRSGGDEKLF
14 TRBV2 . ASSPFGLYSNQPQH
11 TRBV30 . AWSANSPHGYT
13 TRBV19 TRBD1 ASRKQGVLYNEQF
13 TRBV7-2 . ASSWGTGAGGELF
10 TRBV28 . ASSSGDYGYT
12 TRBV30 . AWSVFVRANEAF
14 TRBV5-1 . ASSWIRGAEDNEQF
13 TRBV25-1 . ASSDAGHLNYGYT
12 TRBV6-1 TRBD1 ASQRGQGRYEQY
13 TRBV25-1 . ASSESGSGANVLT
13 TRBV6-1 . ASSQGGGPNSPLH
11 TRBV11-1 TRBD2 ASSWTSGYEQY
13 TRBV5-1 TRBD2 ASSLTSGIGNEQF
14 TRBV7-9 TRBD1 ASSRTGGAIAYEQY
14 TRBV28 . ASSSHFGGVGNGQY